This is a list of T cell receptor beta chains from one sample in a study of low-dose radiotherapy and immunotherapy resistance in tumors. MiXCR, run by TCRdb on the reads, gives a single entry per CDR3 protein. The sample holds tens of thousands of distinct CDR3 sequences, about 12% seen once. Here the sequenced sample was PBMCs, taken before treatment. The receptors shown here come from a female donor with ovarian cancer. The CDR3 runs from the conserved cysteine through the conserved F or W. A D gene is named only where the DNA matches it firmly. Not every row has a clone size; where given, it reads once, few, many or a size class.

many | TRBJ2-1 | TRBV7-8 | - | TGTGCCAGCAGCTTAGTCAATGAGCAGTTCTTC | CASSLVNEQFF
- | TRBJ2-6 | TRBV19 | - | TGTGCCAGTAGTACCCTGCGGAGGTCCGGGGCTGGGGCCAACGTCCTGACTTTC | CASSTLRRSGAGANVLTF
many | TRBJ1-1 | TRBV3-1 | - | TGTGCCAGCAGCCCGTGGGGGGGCCAGACTGAAGCTTTCTTT | CASSPWGGQTEAFF
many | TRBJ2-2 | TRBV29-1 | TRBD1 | TGCAGCGTTGAAGTTGGGACAGGGGCAACCGGGGAGCTGTTTTTT | CSVEVGTGATGELFF
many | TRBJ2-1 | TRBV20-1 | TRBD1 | TGCAGTGCTAGAGACCCGAAGACCGGGACAGTTTTCGATGAGCAGTTCTTC | CSARDPKTGTVFDEQFF
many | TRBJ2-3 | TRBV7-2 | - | TGTGCCAGCAGCTTAGCGGCCGGGACATCCTTGACAGATACGCAGTATTTT | CASSLAAGTSLTDTQYF
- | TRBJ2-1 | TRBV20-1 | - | TGCAGTGCTAGAGATCGGGGGTCTCTTTACAATGAGCAGTTCTTC | CSARDRGSLYNEQFF
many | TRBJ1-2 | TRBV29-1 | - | TGCAGCGTTGAGCTAGCGACCCTGCCCTATGGCTACACCTTC | CSVELATLPYGYTF
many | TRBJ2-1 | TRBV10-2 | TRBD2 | TGCGCCAGCAGAACCGGGACTAGTATCGATGAGCAGTTCTTC | CASRTGTSIDEQFF
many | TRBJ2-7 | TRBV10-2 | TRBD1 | TGCGCCAGCAGTGAGTCGGGACAGGGCGGTGGCGAGCAGTACTTC | CASSESGQGGGEQYF
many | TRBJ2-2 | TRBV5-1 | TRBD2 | TGCGCCAGCAGCTTGGACCTAGCGGGAGTGACCGGGGAGCTGTTTTTT | CASSLDLAGVTGELFF
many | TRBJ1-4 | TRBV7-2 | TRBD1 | TGTGCCAGCAGCTTTCACAGGGGTTTAGGCGAAAAACTGTTTTTT | CASSFHRGLGEKLFF
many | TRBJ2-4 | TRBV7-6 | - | TGTGCCAGCAGCCCGCCTAGGGGGGAAGCCAAAAACATTCAGTACTTC | CASSPPRGEAKNIQYF
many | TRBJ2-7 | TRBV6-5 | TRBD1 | TGTGCCAGCAGTTACAGGGACAGCTACGAGCAGTACTTC | CASSYRDSYEQYF
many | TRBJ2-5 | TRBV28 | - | TGTGCCAGCAGTTTTTGGACAGCTCAAGAGACCCAGTACTTC | CASSFWTAQETQYF
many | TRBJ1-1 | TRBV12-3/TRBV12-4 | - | TGTGCCAGCCAGTGGGACAACCTGAACACTGAAGCTTTCTTT | CASQWDNLNTEAFF
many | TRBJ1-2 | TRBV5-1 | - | TGCGCCAGCAGCTTGGTCCAGCCTAACTATGGCTACACCTTC | CASSLVQPNYGYTF